The T cell receptor beta chain described here comes from a study of blood T cell repertoires in COVID-19. Trimming shortened V by 3 bases and J by 8 bases, and 16 bases separated the two germline ends. CDR1 LNHDA and CDR2 SQIVND come from the germline V gene (reference sequence). The CDR3 sequence is 15 residues long. This clone was seen once. Under the authors' procedure: From reference gene primer amplification, estimates of nucleated cell counts were derived. Clones were read by immunoSEQ multiplex PCR, and TCRdb kept only the in-frame ones, dropping some. V and J calls and clone size follow that table, whereas D and trimming were derived from the DNA. The sample gives about 180,000 clones, roughly nine tenths of which show up once; less than 2% is in the top ten.

The chain joins TRBV19 to TRBJ1-4; the D gene is possibly TRBD1 (6 bases). The TCR was taken from a man between 18 and 35 years old who had recovered from COVID-19. Source material: peripheral blood. CDR3 amino acids: CASSIGAGVREKLFF. The CDR3 DNA reads TGTGCCAGTAGTATTGGAGCAGGGGTACGGGAAAAACTGTTTTTT.